The clone carrying this T cell receptor beta chain has only a few counts. This sample is drawn from a study of blood T cell repertoires in COVID-19. The authors' processing: By means of reference gene primer amplification, nucleated cell counts were estimated. TCRdb's copy holds only in-frame clones and misses some; the assay was immunoSEQ multiplex PCR. That table supplies the V and J calls and clone size; D and trimming were determined from the DNA. The profile shows a few hundred thousand clones, around nine tenths of them singletons. A COVID-19 case was met by exposed participants within 2 weeks before study entry. This CDR3 region has 17 residues. The V segment lost 0 bases and the J segment 5 bases; nucleotides outside the gene matches: 10. Germline CDR1 is WNHNN and CDR2 is SYGVQD (reference sequence).

What was sequenced was PBMCs or T cells enriched from blood (not recorded which). The sequence was obtained from a woman aged 25 to 39 who had been exposed to COVID-19. J is TRBJ1-2 and V is TRBV10-1; 9 nucleotides align to TRBD1. The CDR3: CASSESRGGTGIYGYTF. Written as DNA, the CDR3 is TGCGCCAGCAGTGAGTCGAGAGGGGGGACAGGGATTTATGGCTACACCTTC.